This T cell receptor beta chain is from a study of T cells in Graves' hyperthyroidism and ophthalmopathy. Many counts were recorded for this clonotype. The V segment lost 6 bases and the J segment 4 bases; nucleotides outside the gene matches: 1. Per the germline V gene, CDR1 is SNHLY and CDR2 is FYNNEI. CDR3 length: 12 residues. Amplified regions were TCR beta CDR3 sequences from RNA transcripts. TCR CDR3 underwent first-round RT-PCR with the HTBI primer set. A single record per CDR3 protein comes from TCRdb applying MiXCR to the multiplex PCR reads. The sample lists about 270,000 distinct CDR3 sequences, 22% occurring once.

The TCR originated in a man aged 25 to 40 with Graves' ophthalmopathy. Sequencing used blood. The chain has TRBV2 and TRBJ2-7, with TRBD2 identical over 9 bases. This CDR3 reads CASSAGGYEQYF. CDR3 DNA: TGTGCCAGCAGCGCGGGAGGGTACGAGCAGTACTTC.